Given below is one TCR beta chain in context. Its antigen is still unknown. Base qualities were left out, and no much larger clone turns up one base away. The entry originates in a study of PD-1 blockade in classical Hodgkin lymphoma (dated by TCRdb to 2018 to 2020). Regarding the research as a whole: Nivolumab dosing was 3 mg/kg intravenously every 2 weeks, continuing until either disease progression or unacceptable toxicity. The study used TCR beta sequencing and CyTOF to define a peripheral blood immune signature of response to PD-1 blockade in classical Hodgkin lymphoma. Summary of the overall study and its limitations: By C4D1, a significant rise was seen in CD4+ TCR diversity but not in CD8+ TCR diversity (p=0.0027 vs p=0.16), and the rise was most apparent among complete responders (p=0.02). Trial patients with a complete response had baseline diversity similar to that of newly diagnosed patients, while partial responders and progressors had significantly lower diversity. Baseline TCR diversity was reported as lower in newly diagnosed patients than in healthy donors, and lower still in relapsed/refractory patients. The study was limited to a single clinical trial cohort, and causes of repertoire differences, possibly disease activity or prior therapy, remained undefined. Diversity was lower in patients who began nivolumab less than 1 year after ASCT, so these patients were left out of later analyses to avoid confounding by immune reconstitution.

The sample's time point label is to be understood as: cycle 1 day 1 (C1D1), immediately before nivolumab initiation. All trial patients had relapsed after autologous stem cell transplantation, with cohorts A, B and C differing in prior brentuximab vedotin exposure. The trial cohort comprised more than 55 patients with relapsed/refractory classical Hodgkin lymphoma whose best overall responses were complete response, partial response or progressive disease. Single-agent nivolumab was administered to trial patients in the multi-cohort phase II CheckMate 205 trial. Best overall response was determined by an independent review committee according to the 2007 International Working Group response criteria. Trial PBMCs were obtained immediately prior to nivolumab initiation (C1D1) and on therapy at cycle 2 day 1 and cycle 4 day 1. Peripheral blood was collected in 8 mL Vacutainer Cell Preparation Tubes, from which PBMCs were isolated by centrifugation and then cryopreserved.

The Qiagen DNeasy kit was used to extract genomic DNA from unsorted PBMCs and from the negatively selected CD4+ and CD8+ fractions. Amplification of TCR beta CDR3 regions was done by immunoSEQ multiplex PCR with primers that anneal to V and J segments. A synthetic immune receptor repertoire was used to minimize amplification bias, and remaining bias was computationally removed after sequencing. In the original analysis: Custom Python scripts were used to quantify repertoire diversity as the Shannon entropy index. Unsorted, CD4+ and CD8+ repertoires were analyzed separately, except for combined analyses in which CD4+ and CD8+ sequences were merged in silico. Clonal expansion was defined as at least a 2-fold frequency increase after treatment relative to C1D1, with a pseudocount of 0.5 for undetected baseline clones. Clones with 0 or 1 copy at C1D1 were defined as singleton clones, while clones with 2 or more copies were defined as non-singleton clones. Clones expanded in unsorted samples were labelled as CD4+, CD8+ or unknown by matching protein sequences in sorted samples from the same patient. Wilcoxon tests on paired samples were used to test changes in diversity from C1D1 to C4D1. TCRdb obtained this table from immuneACCESS and retained in-frame rearrangements with V and J assigned. These tables miss some clones; where compared with another copy, unresolved V genes account for less than half of the shortfall, and the remainder is unexplained. V and J calls and clone size follow that table, whereas D and trimming were derived from the DNA. The sample yields under 15,000 clones; roughly 76% were counted once. Roughly 25% of the sample is in the top ten clones.

Including cysteine and phenylalanine, the CDR3 has 15 amino acids. Only the CDR3 DNA stays, 45 bases, in frame from base 1. Trimming at the junction amounts to 6 bases on V and 5 bases on J, and the germline ends lie 17 bases apart. According to the germline V gene, CDR1 reads MRHNA and CDR2 reads SNTAGT. The sequenced sample was peripheral blood mononuclear cells (PBMCs), obtained at baseline. This clonotype was sampled from a human donor with classical Hodgkin lymphoma. This receptor chain uses TRBV6-4 and TRBJ2-1, with an unclear D gene assignment. The base sequence is TGTGCCAGCAGCCAAGACATCGATGGGCACAATGAGCAGTTCTTC. This translates into CASSQDIDGHNEQFF.